This T cell receptor (beta chain) was retrieved from a study of brain T cells in children with intractable seizures. Findings and caveats of the study: Only CDR3 sequence similarity suggested viral specificity, without known HCMV serostatus.

Points on this clone: Its specificity is not known.

Between the trimmed V and J ends, which lost 8 bases and 3 bases, there was a span of 15 bases. The germline CDR1 and CDR2 sequences are MNHEY and SVGAGI. The CDR3 covers 14 residues. Surgery cases with the highest brain T cell transcript signatures were chosen for sequencing. Libraries were prepared by immunoSEQ multiplex PCR; TCRdb keeps only in-frame clonotypes and omits some of them. This table has tens of thousands of clones, around 90% appearing once. The sample here was peripheral blood, taken at surgery. The receptor comes from a girl aged 2-10 years with Rasmussen encephalitis and intractable seizures. This sequence joins TRBV6-5 and TRBJ2-3; maybe TRBD2 (5 bases). In DNA, the CDR3 is TGTGCCAGCGCTCCTCGCACGGGGACAGATACGCAGTATTTT. This codes for CASAPRTGTDTQYF.